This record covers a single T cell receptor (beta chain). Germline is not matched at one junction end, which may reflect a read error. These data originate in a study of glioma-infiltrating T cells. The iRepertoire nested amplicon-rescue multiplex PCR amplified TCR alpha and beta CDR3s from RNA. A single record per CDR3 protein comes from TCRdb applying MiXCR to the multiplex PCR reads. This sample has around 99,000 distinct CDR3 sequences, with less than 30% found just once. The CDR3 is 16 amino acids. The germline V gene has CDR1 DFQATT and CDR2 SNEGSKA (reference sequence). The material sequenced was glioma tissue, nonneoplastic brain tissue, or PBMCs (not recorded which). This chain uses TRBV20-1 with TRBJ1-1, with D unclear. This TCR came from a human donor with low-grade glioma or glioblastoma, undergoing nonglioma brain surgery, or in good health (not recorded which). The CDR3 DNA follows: TGCAGTGCTAGAGAGGCCCTACGCGGTACTTACACTGAAGCTCCCTTT. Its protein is CSAREALRGTYTEAPF.